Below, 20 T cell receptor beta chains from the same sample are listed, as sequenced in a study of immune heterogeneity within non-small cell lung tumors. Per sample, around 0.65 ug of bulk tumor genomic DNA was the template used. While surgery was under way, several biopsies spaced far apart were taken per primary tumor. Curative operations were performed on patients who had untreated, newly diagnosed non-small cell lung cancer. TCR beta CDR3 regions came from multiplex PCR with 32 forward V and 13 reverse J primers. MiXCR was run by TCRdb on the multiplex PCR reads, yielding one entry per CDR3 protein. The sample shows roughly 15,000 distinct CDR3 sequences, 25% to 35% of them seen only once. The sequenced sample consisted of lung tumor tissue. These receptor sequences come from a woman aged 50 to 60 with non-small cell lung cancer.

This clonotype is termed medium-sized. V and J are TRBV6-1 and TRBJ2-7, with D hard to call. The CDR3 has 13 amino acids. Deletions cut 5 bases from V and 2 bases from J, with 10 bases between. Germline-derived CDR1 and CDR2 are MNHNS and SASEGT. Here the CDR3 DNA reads TGTGCCAGCAGTTACGGCCACGCCTACGAGCAGTACTTC. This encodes CASSYGHAYEQYF.

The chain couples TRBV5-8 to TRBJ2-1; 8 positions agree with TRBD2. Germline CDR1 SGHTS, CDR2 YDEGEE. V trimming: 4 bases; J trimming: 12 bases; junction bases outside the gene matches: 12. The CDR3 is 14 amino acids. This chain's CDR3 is CASSRLATEGWQFF. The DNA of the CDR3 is TGTGCCAGCAGCCGACTAGCGACTGAGGGTTGGCAGTTCTTC.

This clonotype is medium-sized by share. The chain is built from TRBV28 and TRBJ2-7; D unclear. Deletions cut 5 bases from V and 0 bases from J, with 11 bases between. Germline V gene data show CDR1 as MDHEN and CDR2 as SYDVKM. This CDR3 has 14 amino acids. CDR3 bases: TGTGCCAGCAGTACCGGACGGAGCTCCTACGAGCAGTACTTC. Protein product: CASSTGRSSYEQYF.

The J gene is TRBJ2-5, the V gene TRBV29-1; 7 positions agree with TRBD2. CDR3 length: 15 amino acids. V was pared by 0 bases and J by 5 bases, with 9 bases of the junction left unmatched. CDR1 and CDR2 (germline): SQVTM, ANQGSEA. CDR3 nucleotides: TGCAGCGTTGAAGATCTTTGGGGGGGGATGGAGACCCAGTACTTC. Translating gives CSVEDLWGGMETQYF. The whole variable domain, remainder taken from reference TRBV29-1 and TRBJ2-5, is SAVISQKPSRDICQRGTSLTIQCQVDSQVTMMFWYRQQPGQSLTLIATANQGSEATYESGFVIDKFPISRPNLTFSTLTVSNMSPEDSSIYLCSVEDLWGGMETQYFGPGTRLLVL.

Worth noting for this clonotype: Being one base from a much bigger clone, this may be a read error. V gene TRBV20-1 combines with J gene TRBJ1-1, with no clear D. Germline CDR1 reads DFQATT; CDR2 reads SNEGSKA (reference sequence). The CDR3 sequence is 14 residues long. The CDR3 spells CSATIQYLNTQAFF. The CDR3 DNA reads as TGCAGTGCTACAATACAGTACTTGAACACTCAAGCTTTCTTT.

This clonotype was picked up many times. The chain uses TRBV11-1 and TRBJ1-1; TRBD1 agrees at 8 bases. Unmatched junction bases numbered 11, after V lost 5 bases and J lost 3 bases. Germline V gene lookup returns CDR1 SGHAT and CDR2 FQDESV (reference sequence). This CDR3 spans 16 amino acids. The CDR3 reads CASSRPGGSLDTEAFF. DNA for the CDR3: TGTGCCAGCAGCAGACCAGGGGGCAGCTTGGACACTGAAGCTTTCTTT.

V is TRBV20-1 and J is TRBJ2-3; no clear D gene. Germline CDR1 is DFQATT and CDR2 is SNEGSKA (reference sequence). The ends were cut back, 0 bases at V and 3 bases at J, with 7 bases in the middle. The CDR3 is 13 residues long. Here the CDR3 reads CSAREPETDTQYF. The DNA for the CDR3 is TGCAGTGCTAGAGAGCCGGAGACAGATACGCAGTATTTT.

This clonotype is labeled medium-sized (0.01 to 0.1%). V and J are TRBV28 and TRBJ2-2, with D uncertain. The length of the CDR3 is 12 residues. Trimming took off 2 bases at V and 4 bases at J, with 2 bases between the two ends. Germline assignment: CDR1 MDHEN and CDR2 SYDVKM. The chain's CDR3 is CASSLLTGELFF. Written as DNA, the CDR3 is TGTGCCAGCAGTTTACTCACCGGGGAGCTGTTTTTT.

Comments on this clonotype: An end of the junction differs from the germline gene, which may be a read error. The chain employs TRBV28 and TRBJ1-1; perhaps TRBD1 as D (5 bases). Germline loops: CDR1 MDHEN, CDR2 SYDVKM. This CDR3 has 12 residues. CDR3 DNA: TGTGCCGGCAGAGACAGGAACACTGAAGCTTTCTTT. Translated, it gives CAGRDRNTEAFF.

The CDR3 DNA is TGTGCCAGCAGTTTATCTACAGGGGTTCGTTACGAGCAGTACTTC. It yields the protein CASSLSTGVRYEQYF. The V and J genes are TRBV28 and TRBJ2-7; 7 bases agree with TRBD1. The germline gives CDR1 MDHEN, CDR2 SYDVKM. The junction had 7 bases not matched to a gene; V was cut back by 1 base and J by 4 bases. This CDR3 spans 15 amino acids. Using reference TRBV28 and TRBJ2-7 for the parts outside the CDR3, the full variable domain is DVKVTQSSRYLVKRTGEKVFLECVQDMDHENMFWYRQDPGLGLRLIYFSYDVKMKEKGDIPEGYSVSREKKERFSLILESASTNQTSMYLCASSLSTGVRYEQYFGPGTRLTVT.

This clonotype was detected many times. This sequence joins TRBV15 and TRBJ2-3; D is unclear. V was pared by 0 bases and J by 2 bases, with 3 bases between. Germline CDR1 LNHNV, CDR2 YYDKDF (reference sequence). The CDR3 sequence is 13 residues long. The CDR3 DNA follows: TGTGCCACCAGCAGAGATTACACAGATACGCAGTATTTT. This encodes CATSRDYTDTQYF.

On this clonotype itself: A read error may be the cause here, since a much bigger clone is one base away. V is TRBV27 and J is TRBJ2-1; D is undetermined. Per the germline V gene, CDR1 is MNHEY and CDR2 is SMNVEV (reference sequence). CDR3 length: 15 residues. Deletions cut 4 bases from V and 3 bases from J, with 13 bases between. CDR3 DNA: TGTGCCAGCAGTTATATCCGGTGGGTCTACAATGAGCAGTTCTTC. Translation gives CASSYIRWVYNEQFF.

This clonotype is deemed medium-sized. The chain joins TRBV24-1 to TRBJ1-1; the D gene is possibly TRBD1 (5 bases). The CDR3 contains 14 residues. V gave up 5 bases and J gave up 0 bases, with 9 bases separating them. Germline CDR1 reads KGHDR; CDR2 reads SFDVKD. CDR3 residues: CATSGAGMNTEAFF. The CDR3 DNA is TGTGCCACCAGTGGGGCAGGGATGAACACTGAAGCTTTCTTT.

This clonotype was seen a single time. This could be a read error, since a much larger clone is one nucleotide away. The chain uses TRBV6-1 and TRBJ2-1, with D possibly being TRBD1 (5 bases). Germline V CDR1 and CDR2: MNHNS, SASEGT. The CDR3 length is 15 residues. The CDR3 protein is CASSVDIASYDEQFF. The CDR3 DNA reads TGTGCCAGCAGTGTGGACATTGCCTCCTACGATGAGCAGTTCTTC.

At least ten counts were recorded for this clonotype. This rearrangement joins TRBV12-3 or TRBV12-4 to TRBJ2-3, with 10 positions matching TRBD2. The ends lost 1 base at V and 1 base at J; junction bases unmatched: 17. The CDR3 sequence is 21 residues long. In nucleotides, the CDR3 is TGTGCCAGCAGTTTAGGAGGCGGGGGACCGGGACTAGCGAGGGGCACAGATACGCAGTATTTT. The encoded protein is CASSLGGGGPGLARGTDTQYF.

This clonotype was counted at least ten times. The CDR3 protein is CASSLAAGREQFF. The CDR3 region has the DNA TGTGCCAGCAGTCTAGCGGCAGGACGAGAGCAGTTCTTC. V usage is TRBV6-1 and J usage is TRBJ2-1; 7 positions match TRBD2. V lost 5 bases and J lost 10; bases outside the gene matches: 8. CDR1 MNHNS and CDR2 SASEGT come from the germline V gene. This CDR3 has 13 amino acids.

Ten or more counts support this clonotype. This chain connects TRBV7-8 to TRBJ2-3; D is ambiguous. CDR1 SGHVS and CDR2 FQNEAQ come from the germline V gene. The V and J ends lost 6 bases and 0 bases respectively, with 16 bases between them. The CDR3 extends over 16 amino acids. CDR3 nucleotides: TGTGCCAGCAGTCCACCGGGCCTCACTAGCACAGATACGCAGTATTTT. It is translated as CASSPPGLTSTDTQYF.

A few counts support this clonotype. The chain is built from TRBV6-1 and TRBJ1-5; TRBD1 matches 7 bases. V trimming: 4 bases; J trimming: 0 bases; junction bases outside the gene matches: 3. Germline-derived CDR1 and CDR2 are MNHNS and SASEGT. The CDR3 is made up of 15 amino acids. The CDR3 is CASSGQGYSNQPQHF. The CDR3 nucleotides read TGTGCCAGCAGTGGACAGGGCTATAGCAATCAGCCCCAGCATTTT.

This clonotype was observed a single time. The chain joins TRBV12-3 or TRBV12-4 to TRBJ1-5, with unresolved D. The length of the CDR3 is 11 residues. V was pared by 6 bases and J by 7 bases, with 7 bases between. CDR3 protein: CASRDRQPQHF. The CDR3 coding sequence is TGTGCCAGCAGGGACCGGCAGCCCCAGCATTTT.

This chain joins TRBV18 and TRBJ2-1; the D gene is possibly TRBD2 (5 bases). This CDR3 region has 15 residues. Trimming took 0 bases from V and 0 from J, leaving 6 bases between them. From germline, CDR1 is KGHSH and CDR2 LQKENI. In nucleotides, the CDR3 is TGTGCCAGCTCACCACCCGGGGTCTCCTACAATGAGCAGTTCTTC. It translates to CASSPPGVSYNEQFF.